The 12 T cell receptor beta chains below all came from one sample that was sequenced in a study of T-cell memory formation after mild COVID-19. TCRdb called the 5' RACE reads again in MiXCR, with one record for every CDR3 protein. Found here are some 48,000 distinct CDR3 sequences, 9.5% to 15% of them singletons; the top ten hold around 24%. The sample comprised PBMCs or a T cell subset sorted from them (not recorded which). All receptors derive from a man aged 18 to 29 who had mild COVID-19 (a few samples of this study predate the infection). Cell type and time point are not known.

The chain couples TRBV20-1 to TRBJ1-5, with D possibly being TRBD1 (6 bases). Germline CDR1 is DFQATT and CDR2 is SNEGSKA (reference sequence). The CDR3 consists of 14 residues. V was shortened by 1 base and J by 5 bases, with 12 bases between the two germline ends. The CDR3 protein is CSARGVGGYQPQHF. The CDR3 nucleotides read TGCAGTGCTAGAGGGGTAGGGGGGTATCAGCCCCAGCATTTT.

This clonotype was found many times. V and J are TRBV12-3 or TRBV12-4 and TRBJ2-5; D gene uncertain. This CDR3 contains 15 residues. The ends were cut back, 0 bases at V and 1 base at J, with 9 bases in the middle. As DNA, the CDR3 is TGTGCCAGCAGTTTAGCTGTTAGCTTCCAAGAGACCCAGTACTTC. As protein: CASSLAVSFQETQYF.

This clonotype was seen more than once but under ten times. The chain recombines TRBV6-1 with TRBJ2-7; D remains unclear. The CDR3 consists of 15 residues. CDR1 MNHNS and CDR2 SASEGT come from the germline V gene. Trimming shortened V by 4 bases and J by 0 bases, and 13 bases separated the two germline ends. As DNA, the CDR3 is TGTGCCAGCAGTGTCAGGTCCGTCACCTCCTACGAGCAGTACGTC. Protein product: CASSVRSVTSYEQYV.

By sample fraction, this clonotype is medium-sized. The chain has TRBV5-1 and TRBJ2-7; D is unclear. This CDR3 has 15 amino acids. V shed 0 bases and J shed 5 bases, with 15 bases lying between them. The germline CDR1 and CDR2 sequences are SGHRS and YFSETQ. CDR3 region: CASSLGHAPSDEQYV. The CDR3 nucleotides read TGCGCCAGCAGCTTGGGGCACGCGCCCAGCGACGAGCAGTACGTC.

This chain uses TRBV4-1 with TRBJ2-2; 7 bases are shared with TRBD1. Germline-derived CDR1 and CDR2 are MGHRA and YSYEKL. Trimming cost V 5 bases and J 1 base; bases outside gene matches: 7. The CDR3 length is 16 residues. CDR3: CASSSGRDRNTGELFF. CDR3 sequence (DNA): TGCGCCAGCAGCTCTGGTCGGGACAGGAACACCGGGGAGCTGTTTTTT.

This clonotype showed up just a few times. The chain carries TRBV20-1 and TRBJ1-5, with a possible D match to TRBD1 (5 bases). The germline gives CDR1 DFQATT, CDR2 SNEGSKA (reference sequence). The CDR3 has 14 residues. Trimming took off 5 bases at V and 7 bases at J, with 18 bases between the two ends. CDR3 in DNA: TGCAGTGCTCGGGACCCTGGGTCGTCACAGCCCCAGCATTTT. Its protein product is CSARDPGSSQPQHF.

This clonotype turned up a few times. The chain employs TRBV12-3 or TRBV12-4 and TRBJ1-5, with 9 bases fitting TRBD1. V lost 4 bases, J lost 4 bases, and 5 bases stayed unmatched. This CDR3 is built from 15 residues. The CDR3 reads CASSSGQGSNQPQHF. In DNA, the CDR3 is TGTGCCAGCAGTTCCGGACAGGGGAGTAATCAGCCCCAGCATTTT.

This clonotype has ten or more counts. The rearrangement joins TRBV20-1 to TRBJ2-1, with 10 bases identical to TRBD2. This CDR3 is 16 amino acids long. The V and J ends lost 7 bases and 2 bases, in that order; junction bases with no gene match: 11. CDR1 DFQATT and CDR2 SNEGSKA come from the germline V gene (reference sequence). CDR3 DNA: TGCAGTGTGCCAAATATAGCGGGGGGCGCCTACAATGAGCAGTTCTTC. It is translated as CSVPNIAGGAYNEQFF.

This clonotype was observed a few times. The J gene is TRBJ2-6, the V gene TRBV7-3; D perhaps matches TRBD1 (5 bases). This CDR3 spans 14 amino acids. V dropped 2 bases and J dropped 5 bases, with 7 bases sitting between them. Germline V gene sequence: CDR1 SGHTA, CDR2 FQGTGA. CDR3 sequence (DNA): TGTGCCAGCAGCTTAGGGGCGCGGGCCAACGTCCTGACTTTC. Protein sequence: CASSLGARANVLTF.

The chain employs TRBV9 and TRBJ2-3, with TRBD2 matching 8 bases. CDR3 size: 16 residues. With V trimmed by 4 bases and J by 6 bases, 13 bases remained unmatched. Germline V gene sequence: CDR1 SGDLS, CDR2 YYNGEE. As DNA, the CDR3 is TGTGCCAGCAGCCCCGGGACTAGGTCGCGACTGGATACGCAGTATTTT. This encodes CASSPGTRSRLDTQYF. The variable domain in full, completed from reference TRBV9 and TRBJ2-3, reads DSGVTQTPKHLITATGQRVTLRCSPRSGDLSVYWYQQSLDQGLQFLIQYYNGEERAKGNILERFSAQQFPDLHSELNLSSLELGDSALYFCASSPGTRSRLDTQYFGPGTRLTVL.

A few counts support this clonotype. The chain links TRBV9 to TRBJ2-1; D ambiguous. V was shortened by 7 bases and J by 10 bases, with 12 bases between the two germline ends. Germline V CDR1 and CDR2: SGDLS, YYNGEE. This CDR3 region has 11 residues. The CDR3 sequence: CASGMTSEQFF. The CDR3 DNA is TGTGCCAGCGGGATGACTTCCGAGCAGTTCTTC. Variable domain in full (rest from reference TRBV9 and TRBJ2-1): DSGVTQTPKHLITATGQRVTLRCSPRSGDLSVYWYQQSLDQGLQFLIQYYNGEERAKGNILERFSAQQFPDLHSELNLSSLELGDSALYFCASGMTSEQFFGPGTRLTVL.

The chain recombines TRBV6-5 with TRBJ2-7; TRBD2 is a possible D gene (6 bases). In germline, CDR1 is MNHEY, CDR2 SVGAGI. The CDR3 contains 13 residues. V lost 8 bases and J lost 6, with 17 bases in between. CDR3 amino acids: CASREFRGSEQYV. The CDR3 DNA follows: TGTGCCAGCCGCGAATTCCGGGGGTCCGAGCAGTACGTC.